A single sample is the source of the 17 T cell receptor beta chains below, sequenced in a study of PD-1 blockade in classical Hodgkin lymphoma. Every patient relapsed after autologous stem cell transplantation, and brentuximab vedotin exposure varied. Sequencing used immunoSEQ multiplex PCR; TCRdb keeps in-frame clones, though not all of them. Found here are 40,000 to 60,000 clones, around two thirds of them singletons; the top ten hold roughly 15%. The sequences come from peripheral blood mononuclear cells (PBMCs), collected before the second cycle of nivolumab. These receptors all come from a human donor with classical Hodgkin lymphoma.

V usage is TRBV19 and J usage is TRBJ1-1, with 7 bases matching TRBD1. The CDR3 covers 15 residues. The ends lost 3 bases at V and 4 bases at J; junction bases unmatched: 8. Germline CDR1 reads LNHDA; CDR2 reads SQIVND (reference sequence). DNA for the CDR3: TGTGCCAGTAGTATGGGAACAGGGGCGGGCACTGAAGCTTTCTTT. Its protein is CASSMGTGAGTEAFF.

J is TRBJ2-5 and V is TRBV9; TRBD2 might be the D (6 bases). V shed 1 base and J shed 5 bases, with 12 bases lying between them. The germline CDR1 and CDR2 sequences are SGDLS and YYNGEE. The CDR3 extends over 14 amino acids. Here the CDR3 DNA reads TGTGCCAGCAGCGTACGCGGGGTCAGTGAGACCCAGTACTTC. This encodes CASSVRGVSETQYF. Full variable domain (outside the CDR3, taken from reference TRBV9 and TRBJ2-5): DSGVTQTPKHLITATGQRVTLRCSPRSGDLSVYWYQQSLDQGLQFLIQYYNGEERAKGNILERFSAQQFPDLHSELNLSSLELGDSALYFCASSVRGVSETQYFGPGTRLLVL.

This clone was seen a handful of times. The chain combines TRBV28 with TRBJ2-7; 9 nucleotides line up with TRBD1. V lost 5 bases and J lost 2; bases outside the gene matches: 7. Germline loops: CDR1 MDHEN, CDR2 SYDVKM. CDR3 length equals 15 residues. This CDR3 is CASSTAGTGTYEQYF. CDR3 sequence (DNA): TGTGCCAGCAGTACCGCCGGGACAGGGACCTACGAGCAGTACTTC.

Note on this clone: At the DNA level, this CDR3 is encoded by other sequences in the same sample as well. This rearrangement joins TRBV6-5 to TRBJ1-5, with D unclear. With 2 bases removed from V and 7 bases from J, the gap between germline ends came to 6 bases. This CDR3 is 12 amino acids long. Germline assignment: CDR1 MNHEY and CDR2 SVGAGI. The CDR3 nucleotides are TGTGCCAGCAGTTACGCGTCGCAGCCCCAGCATTTT. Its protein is CASSYASQPQHF.

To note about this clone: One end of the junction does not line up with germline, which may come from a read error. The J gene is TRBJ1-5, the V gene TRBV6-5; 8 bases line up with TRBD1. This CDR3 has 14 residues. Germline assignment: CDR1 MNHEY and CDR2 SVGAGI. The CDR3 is CATSHRGWDQPQHF. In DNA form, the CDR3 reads TGTGCCACCAGTCACAGGGGGTGGGATCAGCCCCAGCATTTT.

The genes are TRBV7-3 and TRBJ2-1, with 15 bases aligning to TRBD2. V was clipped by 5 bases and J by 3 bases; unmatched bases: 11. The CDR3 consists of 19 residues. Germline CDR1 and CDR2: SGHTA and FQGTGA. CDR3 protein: CASSPDPGLAGGFYNEQFF. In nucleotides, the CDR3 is TGTGCCAGCAGCCCTGACCCGGGACTAGCGGGAGGCTTCTACAATGAGCAGTTCTTC.

The CDR3 spells CASSAFQGPREKLFF. The CDR3, as DNA: TGTGCCAGCAGCGCTTTTCAGGGGCCGAGAGAAAAACTGTTTTTT. The V and J genes are TRBV9 and TRBJ1-4; D is possibly TRBD1 (6 bases). CDR3 length: 15 residues. Trimming took 3 bases from V and 8 from J, leaving 17 bases between them. Germline CDR1 and CDR2: SGDLS and YYNGEE. Combining the CDR3 with reference TRBV9 and TRBJ1-4 gives the whole variable domain DSGVTQTPKHLITATGQRVTLRCSPRSGDLSVYWYQQSLDQGLQFLIQYYNGEERAKGNILERFSAQQFPDLHSELNLSSLELGDSALYFCASSAFQGPREKLFFGSGTQLSVL.

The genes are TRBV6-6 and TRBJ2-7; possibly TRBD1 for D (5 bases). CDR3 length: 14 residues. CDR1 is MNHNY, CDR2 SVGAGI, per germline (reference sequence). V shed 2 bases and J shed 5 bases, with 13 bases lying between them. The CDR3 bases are TGTGCCAGCAGTTACACGGGCAGGGTCCACGAGCAGTACTTC. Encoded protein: CASSYTGRVHEQYF.

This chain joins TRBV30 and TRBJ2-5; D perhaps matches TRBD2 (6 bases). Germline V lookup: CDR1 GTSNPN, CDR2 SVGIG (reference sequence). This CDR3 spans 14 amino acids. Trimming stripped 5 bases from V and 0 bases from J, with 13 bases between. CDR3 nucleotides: TGTGCCTGGGGAGCGGGCGGAGACCAAGAGACCCAGTACTTC. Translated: CAWGAGGDQETQYF.

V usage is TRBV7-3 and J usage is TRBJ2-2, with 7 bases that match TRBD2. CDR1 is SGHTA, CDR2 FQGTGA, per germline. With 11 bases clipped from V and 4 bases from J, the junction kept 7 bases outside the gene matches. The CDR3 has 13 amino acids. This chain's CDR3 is CASRDYLTGELFF. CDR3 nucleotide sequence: TGTGCCTCCCGGGACTATCTCACCGGGGAGCTGTTTTTT.

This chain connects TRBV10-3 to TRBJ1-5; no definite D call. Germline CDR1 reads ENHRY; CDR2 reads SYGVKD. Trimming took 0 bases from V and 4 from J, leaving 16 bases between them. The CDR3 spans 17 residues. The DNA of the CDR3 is TGTGCCATCAGTGAGTCAAACGGACGGACGACAAATCAGCCCCAGCATTTT. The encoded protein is CAISESNGRTTNQPQHF.

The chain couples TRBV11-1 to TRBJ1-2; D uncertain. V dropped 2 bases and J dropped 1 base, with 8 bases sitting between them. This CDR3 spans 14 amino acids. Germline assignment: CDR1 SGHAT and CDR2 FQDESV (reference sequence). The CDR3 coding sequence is TGTGCCAGCAGCTTACGACCGATTAACTATGGCTACACCTTC. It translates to CASSLRPINYGYTF.

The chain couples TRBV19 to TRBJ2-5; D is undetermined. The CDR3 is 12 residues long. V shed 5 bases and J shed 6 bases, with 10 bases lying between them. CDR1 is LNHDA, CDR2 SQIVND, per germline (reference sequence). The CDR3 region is CASSVGSKTQYF. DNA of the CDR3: TGTGCCAGTAGTGTGGGGTCGAAGACCCAGTACTTC.

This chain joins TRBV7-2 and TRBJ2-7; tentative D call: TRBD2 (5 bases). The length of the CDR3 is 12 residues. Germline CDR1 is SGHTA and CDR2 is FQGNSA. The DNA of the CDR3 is TGTGCGTCAAAGCGGAGCTCCTACGAGCAGTACTTC. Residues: CASKRSSYEQYF.

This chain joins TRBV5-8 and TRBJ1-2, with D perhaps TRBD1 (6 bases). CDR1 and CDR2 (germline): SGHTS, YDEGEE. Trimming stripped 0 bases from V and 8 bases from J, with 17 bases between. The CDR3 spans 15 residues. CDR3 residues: CASSLGSLGAWGYTF. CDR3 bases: TGTGCCAGCAGCTTGGGATCCTTGGGGGCCTGGGGCTACACCTTC.

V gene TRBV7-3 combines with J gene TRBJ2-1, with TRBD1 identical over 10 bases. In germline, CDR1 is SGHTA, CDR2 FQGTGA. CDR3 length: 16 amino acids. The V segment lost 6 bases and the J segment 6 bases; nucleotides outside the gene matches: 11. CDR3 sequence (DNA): TGTGCCAGCAGTCAGTCTTCCGGGACAGGGGTCAATGAGCAGTTCTTC. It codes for CASSQSSGTGVNEQFF.

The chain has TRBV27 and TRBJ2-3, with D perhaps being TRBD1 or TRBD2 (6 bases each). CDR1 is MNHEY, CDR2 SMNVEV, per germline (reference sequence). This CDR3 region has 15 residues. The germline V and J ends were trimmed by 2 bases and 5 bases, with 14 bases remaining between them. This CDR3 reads CASSLGGGSGDTQYF. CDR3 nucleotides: TGTGCCAGCAGTTTAGGAGGGGGAAGCGGAGATACGCAGTATTTT.